This T cell receptor (beta chain) emerged from a study of T cells in Graves' hyperthyroidism and ophthalmopathy. A word on this clonotype: The antigen remains unidentified.

Regions amplified from RNA transcripts were the TCR beta CDR3 regions. A first-round RT-PCR of the TCR CDR3 used the HTBI primer set. TCRdb re-called the multiplex PCR reads with MiXCR, one entry per CDR3 protein. The sample carries about 210,000 distinct CDR3 sequences, roughly 15% recorded once. If no ophthalmopathy progression occurred within 18 months, Graves' hyperthyroidism was stable. Study findings and constraints: Most expanded thyroid clonotypes above 0.001 recurred in blood.

The TCR comes from a man in his forties or fifties with Graves' hyperthyroidism. Sequenced sample: blood.

For the CDR3, the DNA is TGTGCCAGCAGGGACGGACGCGGGGAGCTGTTTTTT. It translates to CASRDGRGELFF. The chain has TRBV28 and TRBJ2-2; D unresolved. V dropped 6 bases and J dropped 7 bases, with 9 bases sitting between them. In germline, CDR1 is MDHEN, CDR2 SYDVKM. CDR3 length: 12 residues.